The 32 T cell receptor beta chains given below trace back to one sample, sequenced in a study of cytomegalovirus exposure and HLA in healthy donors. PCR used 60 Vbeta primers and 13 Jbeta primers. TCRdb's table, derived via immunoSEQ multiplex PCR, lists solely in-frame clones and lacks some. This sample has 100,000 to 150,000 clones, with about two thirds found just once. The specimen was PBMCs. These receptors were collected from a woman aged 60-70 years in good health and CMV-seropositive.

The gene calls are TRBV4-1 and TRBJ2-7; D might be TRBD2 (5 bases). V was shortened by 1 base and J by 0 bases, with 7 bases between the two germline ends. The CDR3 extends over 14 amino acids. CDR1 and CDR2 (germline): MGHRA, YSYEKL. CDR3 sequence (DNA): TGCGCCAGCAGCCAAGCCGGGATCTCCTACGAGCAGTACTTC. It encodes CASSQAGISYEQYF.

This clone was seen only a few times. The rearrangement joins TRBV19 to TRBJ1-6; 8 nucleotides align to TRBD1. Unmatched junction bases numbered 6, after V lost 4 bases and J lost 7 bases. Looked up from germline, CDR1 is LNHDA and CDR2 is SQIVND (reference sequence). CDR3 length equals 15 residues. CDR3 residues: CASSSRQGLNSPLHF. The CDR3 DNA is TGTGCCAGTAGTAGTCGACAGGGGCTGAATTCACCCCTCCACTTT.

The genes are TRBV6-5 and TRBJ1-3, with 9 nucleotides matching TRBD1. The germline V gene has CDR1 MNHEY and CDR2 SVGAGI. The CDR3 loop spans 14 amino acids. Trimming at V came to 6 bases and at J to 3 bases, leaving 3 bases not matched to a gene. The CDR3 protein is CASRPTGGGNTIYF. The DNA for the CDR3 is TGTGCCAGCAGGCCGACAGGGGGTGGAAACACCATATATTTT.

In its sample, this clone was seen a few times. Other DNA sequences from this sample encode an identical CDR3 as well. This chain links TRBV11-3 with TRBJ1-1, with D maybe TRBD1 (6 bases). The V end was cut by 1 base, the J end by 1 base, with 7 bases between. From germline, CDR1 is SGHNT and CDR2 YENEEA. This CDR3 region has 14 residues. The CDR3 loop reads CASSLGGGNTEAFF. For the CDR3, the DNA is TGTGCCAGCAGCTTAGGAGGGGGGAACACTGAAGCTTTCTTT.

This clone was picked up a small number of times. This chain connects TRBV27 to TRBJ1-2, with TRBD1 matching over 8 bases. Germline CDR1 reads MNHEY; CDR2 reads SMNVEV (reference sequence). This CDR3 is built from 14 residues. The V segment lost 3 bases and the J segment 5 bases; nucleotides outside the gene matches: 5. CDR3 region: CASSFQGAGYGYTF. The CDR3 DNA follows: TGTGCCAGCAGTTTTCAGGGGGCCGGGTATGGCTACACCTTC.

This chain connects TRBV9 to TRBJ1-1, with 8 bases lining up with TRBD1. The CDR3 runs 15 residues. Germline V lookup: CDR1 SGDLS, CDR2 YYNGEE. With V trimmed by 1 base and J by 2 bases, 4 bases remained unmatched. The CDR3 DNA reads TGTGCCAGCAGCGTAACGGACAGGGCCAACACTGAAGCTTTCTTT. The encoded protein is CASSVTDRANTEAFF.

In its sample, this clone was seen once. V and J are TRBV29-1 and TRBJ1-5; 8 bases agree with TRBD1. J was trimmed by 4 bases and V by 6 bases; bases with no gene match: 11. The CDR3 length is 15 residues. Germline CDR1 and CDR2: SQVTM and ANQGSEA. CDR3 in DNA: TGCAGCGTGGGGGCCGGGACAGGTTTTAATCAGCCCCAGCATTTT. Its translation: CSVGAGTGFNQPQHF.

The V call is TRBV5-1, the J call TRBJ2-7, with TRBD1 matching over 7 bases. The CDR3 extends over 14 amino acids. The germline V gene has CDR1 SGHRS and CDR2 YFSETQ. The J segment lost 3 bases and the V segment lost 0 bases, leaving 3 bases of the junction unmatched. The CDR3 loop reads CASSLDRGFYEQYF. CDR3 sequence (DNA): TGCGCCAGCAGCTTGGACAGGGGTTTCTACGAGCAGTACTTC.

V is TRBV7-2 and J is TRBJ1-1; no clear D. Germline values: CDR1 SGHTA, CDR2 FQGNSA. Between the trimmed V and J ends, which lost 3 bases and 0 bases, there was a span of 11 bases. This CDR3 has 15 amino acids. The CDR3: CASSLHSGMNTEAFF. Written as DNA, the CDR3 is TGTGCCAGCAGCTTGCACAGCGGTATGAACACTGAAGCTTTCTTT.

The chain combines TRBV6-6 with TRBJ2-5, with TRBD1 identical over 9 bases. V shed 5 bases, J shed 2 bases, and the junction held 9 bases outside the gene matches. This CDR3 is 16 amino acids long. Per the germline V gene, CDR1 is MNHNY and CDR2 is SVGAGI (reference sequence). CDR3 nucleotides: TGTGCCAGCAGTAACAAACAGGGGGCGAATCAAGAGACCCAGTACTTC. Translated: CASSNKQGANQETQYF.

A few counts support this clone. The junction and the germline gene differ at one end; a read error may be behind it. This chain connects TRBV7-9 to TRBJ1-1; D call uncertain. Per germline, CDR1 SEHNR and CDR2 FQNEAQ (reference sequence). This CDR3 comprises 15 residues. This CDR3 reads CSSSLSQAVNTEAFF. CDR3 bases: TGTTCCAGCAGCTTGAGTCAGGCCGTGAACACTGAAGCTTTCTTT.

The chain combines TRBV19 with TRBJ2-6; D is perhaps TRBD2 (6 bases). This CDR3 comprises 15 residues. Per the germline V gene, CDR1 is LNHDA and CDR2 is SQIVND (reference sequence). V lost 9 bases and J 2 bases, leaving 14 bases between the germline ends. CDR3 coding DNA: TGTGCCAGCCTCACCGGGGGTCCTGGGGCCAACGTCCTGACTTTC. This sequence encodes CASLTGGPGANVLTF.

CDR3 protein: CASSLTPGRNTEAFF. In DNA form, the CDR3 reads TGTGCCAGCAGCTTAACTCCAGGGCGGAACACTGAAGCTTTCTTT. The chain employs TRBV7-3 and TRBJ1-1, with D maybe TRBD1 (5 bases). CDR3 length equals 15 residues. Trimming shortened V by 0 bases and J by 1 base, and 9 bases separated the two germline ends. Germline assignment: CDR1 SGHTA and CDR2 FQGTGA.

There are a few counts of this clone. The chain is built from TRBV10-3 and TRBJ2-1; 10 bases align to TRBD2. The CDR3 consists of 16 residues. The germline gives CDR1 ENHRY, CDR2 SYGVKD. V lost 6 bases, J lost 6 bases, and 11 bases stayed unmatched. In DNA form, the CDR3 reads TGTGCCATCAGAGAACCCGGGACTAGCGCCCTCAATGAGCAGTTCTTC. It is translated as CAIREPGTSALNEQFF.

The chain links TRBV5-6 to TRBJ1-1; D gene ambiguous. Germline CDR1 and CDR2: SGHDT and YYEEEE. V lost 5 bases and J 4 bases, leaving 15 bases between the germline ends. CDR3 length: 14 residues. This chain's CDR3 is CASSFGTGGTEAFF. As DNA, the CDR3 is TGTGCCAGCAGTTTTGGCACGGGAGGCACTGAAGCTTTCTTT. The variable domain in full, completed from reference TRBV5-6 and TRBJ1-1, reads DAGVTQSPTHLIKTRGQQVTLRCSPKSGHDTVSWYQQALGQGPQFIFQYYEEEERQRGNFPDRFSGHQFPNYSSELNVNALLLGDSALYLCASSFGTGGTEAFFGQGTRLTVV.

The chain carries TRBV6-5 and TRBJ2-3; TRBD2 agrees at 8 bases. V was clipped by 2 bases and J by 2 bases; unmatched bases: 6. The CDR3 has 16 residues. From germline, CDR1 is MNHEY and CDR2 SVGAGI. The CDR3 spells CASSYGSGTSTDTQYF. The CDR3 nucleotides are TGTGCCAGCAGTTACGGTAGCGGGACTTCCACAGATACGCAGTATTTT.

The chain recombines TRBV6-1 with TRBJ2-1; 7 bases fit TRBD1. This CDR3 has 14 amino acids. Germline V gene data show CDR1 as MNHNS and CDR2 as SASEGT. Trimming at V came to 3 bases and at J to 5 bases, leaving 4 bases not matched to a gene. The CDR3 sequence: CASSDLGQNNEQFF. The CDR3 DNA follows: TGTGCCAGCAGTGACCTGGGACAGAACAATGAGCAGTTCTTC.

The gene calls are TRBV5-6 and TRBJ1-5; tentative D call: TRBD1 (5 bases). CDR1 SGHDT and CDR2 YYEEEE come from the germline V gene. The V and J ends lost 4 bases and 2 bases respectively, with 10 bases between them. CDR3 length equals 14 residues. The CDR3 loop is CASSGAGRNQPQHF. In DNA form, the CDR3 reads TGTGCCAGCAGCGGGGCAGGGCGCAATCAGCCCCAGCATTTT.

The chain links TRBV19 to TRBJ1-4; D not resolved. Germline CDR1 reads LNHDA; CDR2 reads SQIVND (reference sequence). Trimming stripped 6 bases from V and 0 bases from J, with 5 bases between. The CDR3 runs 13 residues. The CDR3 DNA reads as TGTGCCAGTAGCCCCACAACTAATGAAAAACTGTTTTTT. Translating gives CASSPTTNEKLFF.

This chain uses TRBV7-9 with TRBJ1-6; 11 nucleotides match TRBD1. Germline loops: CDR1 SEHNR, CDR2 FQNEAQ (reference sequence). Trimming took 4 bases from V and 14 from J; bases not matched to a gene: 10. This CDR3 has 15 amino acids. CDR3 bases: TGTGCCAGCAGCTATGGACAGGGGGCTTTTGTGGCCCTCCACTTT. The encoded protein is CASSYGQGAFVALHF.

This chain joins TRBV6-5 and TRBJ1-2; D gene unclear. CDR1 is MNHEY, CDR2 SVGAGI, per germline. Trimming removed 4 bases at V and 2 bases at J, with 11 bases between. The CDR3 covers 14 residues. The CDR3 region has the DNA TGTGCCAGCAGTTCTGAGGAACCAAACTATGGCTACACCTTC. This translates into CASSSEEPNYGYTF.

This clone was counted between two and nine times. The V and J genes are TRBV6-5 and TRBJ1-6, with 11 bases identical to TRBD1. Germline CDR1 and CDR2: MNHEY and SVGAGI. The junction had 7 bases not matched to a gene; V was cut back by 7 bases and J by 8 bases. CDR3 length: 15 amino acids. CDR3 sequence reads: CASNRGQGAYSPLHF. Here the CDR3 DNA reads TGTGCCAGCAACCGCGGACAGGGGGCTTATTCACCCCTCCACTTT.

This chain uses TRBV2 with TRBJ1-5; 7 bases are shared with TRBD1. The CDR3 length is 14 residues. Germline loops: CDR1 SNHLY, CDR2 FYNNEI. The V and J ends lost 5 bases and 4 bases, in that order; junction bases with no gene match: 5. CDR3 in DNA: TGTGCCAGCAGTAATCAGGGGGATAATCAGCCCCAGCATTTT. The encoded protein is CASSNQGDNQPQHF.

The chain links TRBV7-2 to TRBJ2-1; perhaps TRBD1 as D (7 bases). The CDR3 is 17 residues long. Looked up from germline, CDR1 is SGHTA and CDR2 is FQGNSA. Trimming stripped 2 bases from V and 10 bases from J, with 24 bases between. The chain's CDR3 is CASSLYPQQGGKEEQFF. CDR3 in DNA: TGTGCCAGCAGCTTATACCCCCAGCAGGGGGGAAAAGAGGAGCAGTTCTTC.

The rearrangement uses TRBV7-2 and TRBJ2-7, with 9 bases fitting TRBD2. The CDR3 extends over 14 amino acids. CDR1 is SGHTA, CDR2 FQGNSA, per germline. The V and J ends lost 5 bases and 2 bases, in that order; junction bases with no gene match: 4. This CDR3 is CASSPLAGPYEQYF. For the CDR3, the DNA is TGTGCCAGCAGCCCTCTAGCGGGACCCTACGAGCAGTACTTC.

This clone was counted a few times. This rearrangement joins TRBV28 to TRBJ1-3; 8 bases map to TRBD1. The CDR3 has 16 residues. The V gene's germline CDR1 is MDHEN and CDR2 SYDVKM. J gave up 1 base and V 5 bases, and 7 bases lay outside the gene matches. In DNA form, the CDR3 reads TGTGCCAGCAGTGTTCGACAGGGGATTTCTGGAAACACCATATATTTT. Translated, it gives CASSVRQGISGNTIYF. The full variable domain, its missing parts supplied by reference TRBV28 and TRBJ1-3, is DVKVTQSSRYLVKRTGEKVFLECVQDMDHENMFWYRQDPGLGLRLIYFSYDVKMKEKGDIPEGYSVSREKKERFSLILESASTNQTSMYLCASSVRQGISGNTIYFGEGSWLTVV.

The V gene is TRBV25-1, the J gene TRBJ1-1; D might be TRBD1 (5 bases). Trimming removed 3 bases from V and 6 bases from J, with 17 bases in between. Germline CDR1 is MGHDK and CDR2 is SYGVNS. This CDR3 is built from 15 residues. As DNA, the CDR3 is TGTGCCAGCAGTGAGGTAGGAGGGACGATCGCTGAAGCTTTCTTT. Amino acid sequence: CASSEVGGTIAEAFF.

The CDR3 bases are TGTGCCAGTAGTATAGCCGGGACAAATTACGAGCAGTACTTC. Translation gives CASSIAGTNYEQYF. The J gene is TRBJ2-5, the V gene TRBV19, with D possibly matching TRBD1 (6 bases). Judging by the DNA end, TRBJ2-7 fits better; the J call may be wrong. Germline CDR1 reads LNHDA; CDR2 reads SQIVND (reference sequence). The CDR3 has 14 residues.

This CDR3 reads CASSLGVGRGEGYTF. CDR3 sequence (DNA): TGCGCCAGCAGCTTGGGGGTAGGGAGAGGCGAAGGCTACACCTTC. This chain joins TRBV5-1 and TRBJ1-2, with D hard to call. Trimming stripped 0 bases from V and 8 bases from J, with 17 bases between. The CDR3 has 15 amino acids. Germline assignment: CDR1 SGHRS and CDR2 YFSETQ.

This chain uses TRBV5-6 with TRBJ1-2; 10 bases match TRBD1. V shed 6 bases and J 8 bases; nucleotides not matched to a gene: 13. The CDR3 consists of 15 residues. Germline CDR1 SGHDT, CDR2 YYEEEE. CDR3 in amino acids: CASTPLGTGERGYTF. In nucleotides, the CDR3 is TGTGCCAGCACCCCCTTGGGGACAGGGGAAAGAGGCTACACCTTC. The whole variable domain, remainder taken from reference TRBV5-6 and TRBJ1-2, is DAGVTQSPTHLIKTRGQQVTLRCSPKSGHDTVSWYQQALGQGPQFIFQYYEEEERQRGNFPDRFSGHQFPNYSSELNVNALLLGDSALYLCASTPLGTGERGYTFGSGTRLTVV.

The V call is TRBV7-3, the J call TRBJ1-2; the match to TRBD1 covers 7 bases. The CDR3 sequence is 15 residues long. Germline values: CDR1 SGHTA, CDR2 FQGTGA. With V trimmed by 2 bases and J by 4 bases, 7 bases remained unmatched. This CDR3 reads CASSLELGQSYGYTF. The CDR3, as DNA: TGTGCCAGCAGCTTAGAGCTGGGACAGAGCTATGGCTACACCTTC. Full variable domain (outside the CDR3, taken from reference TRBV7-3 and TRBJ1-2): GAGVSQTPSNKVTEKGKYVELRCDPISGHTALYWYRQSLGQGPEFLIYFQGTGAADDSGLPNDRFFAVRPEGSVSTLKIQRTERGDSAVYLCASSLELGQSYGYTFGSGTRLTVV.

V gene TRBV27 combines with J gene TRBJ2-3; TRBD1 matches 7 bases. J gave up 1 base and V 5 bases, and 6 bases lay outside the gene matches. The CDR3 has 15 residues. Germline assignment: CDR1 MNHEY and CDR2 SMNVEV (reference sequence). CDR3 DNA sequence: TGTGCCAGCAGTCACAGACAGGGCGGCACAGATACGCAGTATTTT. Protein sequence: CASSHRQGGTDTQYF.